This TCR beta chain stems from a study of T cell responses to AZD1222 COVID-19 vaccine. Sequencing was performed with immunoSEQ multiplex PCR; in TCRdb, only in-frame clones are kept and a portion is missing. The data contain tens of thousands of clones, roughly 89% of them singletons. Study results and caveats: The sample set comprised mostly white British donors with more females, and clonal diversity was possibly underestimated. Spike-specific TCR repertoires showed rising breadth and depth after two AZD1222 doses.

This CDR3 spans 14 amino acids. The V gene's germline CDR1 is SGHRS and CDR2 YFSETQ. V was trimmed by 4 bases and J by 1 base, leaving 9 bases between them. Comments on this clone: Its target is unknown.

The sequence was collected from an adult in good health. This chain joins TRBV5-1 and TRBJ1-3, with a tentative D call TRBD1 (6 bases). The sample in question was peripheral blood, obtained on day 0 of MenACWY control vaccination. CDR3: CASSAQGSGNTIYF. In nucleotides, the CDR3 is TGCGCCAGCAGCGCCCAGGGGTCTGGAAACACCATATATTTT.